The 16 T cell receptor beta chains presented below share a single source sample, sequenced in a study of shared clonotypes between healthy human individuals. This table comes from immunoSEQ multiplex PCR, and its TCRdb copy is limited to in-frame clones, with some not included. The sample includes around 1.9 million clones, roughly 95% of them seen just once. Naive CD8 cells comprised CD45RO-negative, CCR7-positively selected cells, excluding terminally differentiated effector memory CD45RA+ cells. Input material: naive CD8+ T cells from PBMCs. All receptors derive from a young man in good health. Some clones in this sample may be carry-over from other donors' samples.

A single count supports this clone. The chain links TRBV9 to TRBJ2-5, with 10 bases aligning to TRBD2. The CDR3 is 16 residues long. In germline, CDR1 is SGDLS, CDR2 YYNGEE. Trimming cost V 3 bases and J 6 bases; bases outside gene matches: 11. CDR3 amino acids: CASSGGLAEATKTQYF. The CDR3 DNA sequence: TGTGCCAGCAGCGGAGGACTAGCGGAAGCGACAAAGACCCAGTACTTC.

This chain joins TRBV19 and TRBJ2-1; tentative D call: TRBD2 (6 bases). V was trimmed by 0 bases and J by 9 bases, leaving 15 bases between them. CDR3 length: 15 amino acids. Germline-derived CDR1 and CDR2 are LNHDA and SQIVND (reference sequence). In DNA form, the CDR3 reads TGTGCCAGTAGTATAGATCTGGAGGGAGGAGTTGAGCAGTTCTTC. As protein: CASSIDLEGGVEQFF.

Comments on this clone: The same CDR3 also results from other DNA sequences found in this sample. CDR3 residues: CASSLGGQGSYEQYF. As DNA, the CDR3 is TGTGCCAGCAGCTTAGGCGGACAGGGCTCCTACGAGCAGTACTTC. This chain uses TRBV11-2 with TRBJ2-7, with 8 bases identical to TRBD1. Trimming took 1 base from V and 0 from J; bases not matched to a gene: 2. CDR3 length: 15 amino acids. CDR1 is SGHAT, CDR2 FQNNGV, per germline.

Points on this clone: Different DNA sequences within this sample yield the same CDR3. The chain has TRBV2 and TRBJ2-5; 7 bases align to TRBD1. The CDR3 spans 15 residues. CDR1 is SNHLY, CDR2 FYNNEI, per germline. Losses at the gene ends were 3 bases for V and 2 bases for J; bases not matched to a gene: 6. The CDR3 DNA reads as TGTGCCAGCAGTGACAGGGACAGACCTCAAGAGACCCAGTACTTC. The encoded protein is CASSDRDRPQETQYF.

The chain joins TRBV29-1 to TRBJ1-3; no clear D. This CDR3 is built from 13 residues. Germline CDR1 and CDR2: SQVTM and ANQGSEA. Trimming took off 7 bases at V and 0 bases at J, with 10 bases between the two ends. The CDR3 DNA sequence: TGCAGCGGGAAGTATGTCTCTGGAAACACCATATATTTT. As protein: CSGKYVSGNTIYF.

The V gene is TRBV5-4, the J gene TRBJ2-1, with 7 bases aligning to TRBD1. The CDR3 length is 14 residues. CDR1 and CDR2 from the germline V gene are SGHNT and YYREEE (reference sequence). The J segment lost 4 bases and the V segment lost 3 bases, leaving 4 bases of the junction unmatched. The CDR3 DNA reads as TGTGCCAGCAGCTCGGACAGGAATTACAATGAGCAGTTCTTC. Translated, it gives CASSSDRNYNEQFF.

The V and J genes are TRBV6-1 and TRBJ2-2, with D tentatively TRBD1 (5 bases). V was trimmed by 7 bases and J by 5 bases, leaving 8 bases between them. Germline CDR1 reads MNHNS; CDR2 reads SASEGT. The CDR3 extends over 12 amino acids. CDR3 nucleotides: TGTGCCAGCACCCAGGGTACCGGGGAGCTGTTTTTT. This translates into CASTQGTGELFF.

The chain recombines TRBV28 with TRBJ2-1, with 14 bases identical to TRBD2. Trimming cost V 7 bases and J 4 bases; bases outside gene matches: 15. This CDR3 region has 19 residues. Germline loops: CDR1 MDHEN, CDR2 SYDVKM. CDR3 nucleotide sequence: TGTGCCAGCACCCCCTGGGGGACTAGCGGGAGCGGGGTTTACAATGAGCAGTTCTTC. Protein sequence: CASTPWGTSGSGVYNEQFF.

This sequence joins TRBV5-6 and TRBJ2-1; TRBD2 agrees at 8 bases. CDR1 SGHDT and CDR2 YYEEEE come from the germline V gene. CDR3 length: 16 amino acids. V gave up 0 bases and J gave up 4 bases; unmatched junction bases: 6. CDR3 DNA sequence: TGTGCCAGCAGCTTGGCAGCGGGAGTCTTATACAATGAGCAGTTCTTC. Translation gives CASSLAAGVLYNEQFF.

The gene calls are TRBV7-3 and TRBJ2-1; TRBD1 aligns across 9 bases. Germline V lookup: CDR1 SGHTA, CDR2 FQGTGA. V lost 2 bases and J lost 8; bases outside the gene matches: 7. The CDR3 totals 15 residues. The CDR3 protein is CASSLVGTGNDEQFF. The CDR3 DNA reads as TGTGCCAGCAGCTTAGTCGGGACAGGGAACGATGAGCAGTTCTTC.

The chain has TRBV27 and TRBJ2-3; D uncertain. Trimming removed 2 bases at V and 0 bases at J, with 12 bases between. Germline-derived CDR1 and CDR2 are MNHEY and SMNVEV (reference sequence). This CDR3 has 16 residues. The CDR3 DNA follows: TGTGCCAGCAGTTTAAACCCTTCTTCTAGCACAGATACGCAGTATTTT. Translation gives CASSLNPSSSTDTQYF.

The chain links TRBV9 to TRBJ2-1; 9 bases match TRBD2. Unmatched junction bases numbered 11, after V lost 3 bases and J lost 7 bases. The CDR3 is 16 amino acids. Germline V gene sequence: CDR1 SGDLS, CDR2 YYNGEE. The CDR3 protein is CASSAIAGVEINEQFF. CDR3 nucleotides: TGTGCCAGCAGCGCCATAGCGGGAGTGGAAATTAATGAGCAGTTCTTC.

This chain connects TRBV5-1 to TRBJ2-1; 9 bases line up with TRBD2. The length of the CDR3 is 17 residues. From germline, CDR1 is SGHRS and CDR2 YFSETQ. The J segment lost 4 bases and the V segment lost 0 bases, leaving 8 bases of the junction unmatched. The CDR3 bases are TGCGCCAGCAGCTTGGAGGGTAGCGGGAGCTTGTACAATGAGCAGTTCTTC. Translation gives CASSLEGSGSLYNEQFF.

The rearrangement links TRBV9 to TRBJ2-2; 8 bases are a match to TRBD2. The CDR3 totals 14 residues. Germline V lookup: CDR1 SGDLS, CDR2 YYNGEE. The V and J ends lost 2 bases and 7 bases, in that order; junction bases with no gene match: 4. CDR3 nucleotides: TGTGCCAGCAGCGTTTGGACTAGCCGCGGGGAGCTGTTTTTT. It codes for CASSVWTSRGELFF.

The chain is built from TRBV11-3 and TRBJ2-1; 12 positions match TRBD2. V lost 5 bases to trimming and J lost 5 bases; unmatched junction nucleotides: 1. CDR1 and CDR2 from the germline V gene are SGHNT and YENEEA. This CDR3 spans 14 amino acids. CDR3 loop: CASSLAGGHNEQFF. CDR3 bases: TGTGCCAGCAGCCTAGCGGGAGGGCACAATGAGCAGTTCTTC. Full variable domain (missing parts from reference TRBV11-3 and TRBJ2-1): EAGVVQSPRYKIIEKKQPVAFWCNPISGHNTLYWYLQNLGQGPELLIRYENEEAVDDSQLPKDRFSAERLKGVDSTLKIQPAELGDSAVYLCASSLAGGHNEQFFGPGTRLTVL.

The V and J genes are TRBV9 and TRBJ2-2, with D possibly being TRBD2 (6 bases). Per germline, CDR1 SGDLS and CDR2 YYNGEE. The V end was cut by 0 bases, the J end by 0 bases, with 9 bases between. The CDR3 sequence is 16 residues long. The DNA of the CDR3 is TGTGCCAGCAGCGTAGCTCCGGGGGCGAACACCGGGGAGCTGTTTTTT. As protein: CASSVAPGANTGELFF.